One and the same sample provided the 21 T cell receptor beta chains below, sequenced in a study of blood T cell repertoires in COVID-19. TCRdb keeps only in-frame clones here, not all; method: immunoSEQ multiplex PCR. The sample records 250,000 to 350,000 clones, around 90% being singletons. The sequenced material came from peripheral blood. The receptors derive from a woman between 40 and 55 years old who had recovered from COVID-19.

The chain couples TRBV11-2 to TRBJ2-2; weak D call: TRBD2 (6 bases). The germline CDR1 and CDR2 sequences are SGHAT and FQNNGV. Trimming left V 5 bases short and J 7 bases short, with 14 bases between. This CDR3 contains 14 residues. DNA of the CDR3: TGTGCCAGCAGCCTAAATAGCGGAAACGGGGAGCTGTTTTTT. This sequence encodes CASSLNSGNGELFF.

This clone was detected once. In DNA, the CDR3 is TGTGCCAGCAGCCTCGATAGCGGGAGGGCCCTGAAGGAGCTGTTTTTT. Translation gives CASSLDSGRALKELFF. The chain couples TRBV5-4 to TRBJ2-2, with 11 bases lining up with TRBD2. The CDR3 loop spans 16 amino acids. Germline CDR1 is SGHNT and CDR2 is YYREEE (reference sequence). Germline trimming cut 4 bases from V and 10 bases from J; bases unmatched to any gene: 12.

CDR3 sequence reads: CASSLGLAGTSNEQFF. For the CDR3, the DNA is TGTGCCAGCAGCTTGGGACTAGCGGGGACGTCTAATGAGCAGTTCTTC. The chain joins TRBV7-2 to TRBJ2-1, with 13 bases lining up with TRBD2. V dropped 3 bases and J dropped 7; count of bases not matched to a gene: 6. The CDR3 extends over 16 amino acids. Germline CDR1 reads SGHTA; CDR2 reads FQGNSA.

J is TRBJ2-7 and V is TRBV7-9; 11 positions agree with TRBD1. The CDR3 is 15 residues long. The trim removed 5 bases at V and 6 bases at J, leaving 9 bases unmatched. Germline CDR1 reads SEHNR; CDR2 reads FQNEAQ (reference sequence). This chain's CDR3 is CASSIGTGGGGEQYF. CDR3 bases: TGTGCCAGCAGCATCGGGACAGGGGGAGGGGGCGAGCAGTACTTC.

The chain uses TRBV27 and TRBJ2-1, with 10 bases identical to TRBD1. V was clipped by 6 bases and J by 1 base; unmatched bases: 3. Germline V gene lookup returns CDR1 MNHEY and CDR2 SMNVEV (reference sequence). The CDR3 sequence is 15 residues long. This CDR3 reads CASRPGQGSYNEQFF. CDR3 DNA sequence: TGTGCCAGCAGGCCGGGACAGGGGTCCTACAATGAGCAGTTCTTC.

Here the CDR3 DNA reads TGTGCCAGCAGCTTTGGATCAGGACTAGCGGGAAAGTACGAGCAGTACTTC. It codes for CASSFGSGLAGKYEQYF. V is TRBV13 and J is TRBJ2-7; 12 bases map to TRBD2. CDR3 length: 17 amino acids. CDR1 is PRHDT, CDR2 FYEKMQ, per germline (reference sequence). V gave up 3 bases and J gave up 4 bases; unmatched junction bases: 10.

The chain recombines TRBV24-1 with TRBJ2-7; 7 bases are a match to TRBD1. The CDR3 is 17 amino acids. CDR1 and CDR2 from the germline V gene are KGHDR and SFDVKD. V gave up 0 bases and J gave up 2 bases; unmatched junction bases: 9. The CDR3 sequence: CATSDLAWTGVTYEQYF. CDR3 bases: TGTGCCACCAGTGATTTGGCCTGGACAGGCGTTACCTACGAGCAGTACTTC.

The chain is built from TRBV11-2 and TRBJ1-1; TRBD1 might be the D (6 bases). CDR3 size: 18 residues. Germline assignment: CDR1 SGHAT and CDR2 FQNNGV. With 0 bases removed from V and 0 bases from J, the gap between germline ends came to 17 bases. Here the CDR3 reads CASSLEPTRDTLNTEAFF. The CDR3, as DNA: TGTGCCAGCAGCTTAGAGCCAACTCGGGACACCTTGAACACTGAAGCTTTCTTT.

V gene TRBV14 combines with J gene TRBJ2-1, with 9 bases lining up with TRBD2. Germline CDR1 is SGHDN and CDR2 is FVKESK. Trimming cost V 0 bases and J 5 bases; bases outside gene matches: 11. The CDR3 runs 18 residues. This CDR3 reads CASSQDRATSGINNEQFF. CDR3 sequence (DNA): TGTGCCAGCAGCCAAGATAGGGCGACTAGCGGAATCAACAATGAGCAGTTCTTC.

V usage is TRBV10-3 and J usage is TRBJ1-5; 10 bases are a match to TRBD1. CDR1 and CDR2 (germline): ENHRY, SYGVKD. The CDR3 extends over 17 amino acids. V lost 0 bases and J lost 1; bases outside the gene matches: 3. CDR3 DNA sequence: TGTGCCATCAGTGAGTCGGGGGGACAGGGGAGCAATCAGCCCCAGCATTTT. Translating it yields CAISESGGQGSNQPQHF.

This sequence joins TRBV6-1 and TRBJ1-5; 7 bases align to TRBD1. J was trimmed by 2 bases and V by 2 bases; bases with no gene match: 6. The CDR3 runs to 16 residues. In germline, CDR1 is MNHNS, CDR2 SASEGT. CDR3 protein: CASSEIPTGGNQPQHF. Here the CDR3 DNA reads TGTGCCAGCAGTGAAATCCCCACAGGGGGCAATCAGCCCCAGCATTTT.

The chain uses TRBV9 and TRBJ2-1; 12 bases are shared with TRBD2. Per the germline V gene, CDR1 is SGDLS and CDR2 is YYNGEE. With V trimmed by 0 bases and J by 3 bases, 4 bases remained unmatched. The CDR3 has 17 residues. DNA for the CDR3: TGTGCCAGCAGCGTAGCCGGGACTAGCGGGCTCTACAATGAGCAGTTCTTC. It specifies CASSVAGTSGLYNEQFF. The full variable domain, completed using reference TRBV9 and TRBJ2-1, is DSGVTQTPKHLITATGQRVTLRCSPRSGDLSVYWYQQSLDQGLQFLIQYYNGEERAKGNILERFSAQQFPDLHSELNLSSLELGDSALYFCASSVAGTSGLYNEQFFGPGTRLTVL.

The J gene is TRBJ2-1, the V gene TRBV5-5; TRBD2 is a possible D gene (6 bases). Trimming shortened V by 5 bases and J by 7 bases, and 19 bases separated the two germline ends. Germline V gene lookup returns CDR1 SGHKS and CDR2 YYEKEE (reference sequence). The CDR3 has 15 amino acids. Here the CDR3 DNA reads TGTGCCAGCAGGATACTAGCTCAGGTTGGTAATGAGCAGTTCTTC. Translated: CASRILAQVGNEQFF. The full variable domain, completed using reference TRBV5-5 and TRBJ2-1, is DAGVTQSPTHLIKTRGQQVTLRCSPISGHKSVSWYQQVLGQGPQFIFQYYEKEERGRGNFPDRFSARQFPNYSSELNVNALLLGDSALYLCASRILAQVGNEQFFGPGTRLTVL.

The V and J genes are TRBV28 and TRBJ2-3, with D perhaps TRBD1 (5 bases). Germline V gene data show CDR1 as MDHEN and CDR2 as SYDVKM. The CDR3 has 15 residues. V lost 4 bases, J lost 0 bases, and 11 bases lay in between. CDR3 loop: CASSSQTASTDTQYF. Here the CDR3 DNA reads TGTGCCAGCAGTTCCCAGACAGCTAGCACAGATACGCAGTATTTT.

V gene TRBV6-5 combines with J gene TRBJ1-1; TRBD1 matches 7 bases. CDR1 and CDR2 (germline): MNHEY, SVGAGI. The CDR3 consists of 13 residues. J gave up 7 bases and V 2 bases, and 4 bases lay outside the gene matches. CDR3 DNA sequence: TGTGCCAGCAGTTACGAGGGGGCAGGTGAAGCTTTCTTT. Encoded protein: CASSYEGAGEAFF.

The rearrangement uses TRBV5-4 and TRBJ2-2; TRBD2 matches 12 bases. CDR1 and CDR2 (germline): SGHNT, YYREEE (reference sequence). The V segment lost 4 bases and the J segment 5 bases; nucleotides outside the gene matches: 3. The CDR3 has 15 residues. CDR3 sequence: CASSPGLAGTGELFF. CDR3 in DNA: TGTGCCAGCAGCCCCGGACTAGCGGGGACCGGGGAGCTGTTTTTT. Based on the CDR3 plus reference TRBV5-4 and TRBJ2-2, the full variable domain is ETGVTQSPTHLIKTRGQQVTLRCSSQSGHNTVSWYQQALGQGPQFIFQYYREEENGRGNFPPRFSGLQFPNYSSELNVNALELDDSALYLCASSPGLAGTGELFFGEGSRLTVL.

For the CDR3, the DNA is TGTGCCAGCAGTTACTCGGCCCAAATGCCTGAAGCTTTCTTT. This gives the protein CASSYSAQMPEAFF. The chain is built from TRBV6-5 and TRBJ1-1; D is ambiguous. V dropped 0 bases and J dropped 6 bases, with 11 bases sitting between them. CDR3 length: 14 residues. The germline gives CDR1 MNHEY, CDR2 SVGAGI.

The chain recombines TRBV30 with TRBJ1-1; D call uncertain. The CDR3 has 14 amino acids. Trimming pared 0 bases from V and 0 bases from J, leaving 8 bases between. Germline V gene lookup returns CDR1 GTSNPN and CDR2 SVGIG (reference sequence). Here the CDR3 DNA reads TGTGCCTGGAGTGTACGCGGATTGAACACTGAAGCTTTCTTT. It yields the protein CAWSVRGLNTEAFF. Using reference TRBV30 and TRBJ1-1 for the parts outside the CDR3, the full variable domain is SQTIHQWPATLVQPVGSPLSLECTVEGTSNPNLYWYRQAAGRGLQLLFYSVGIGQISSEVPQNLSASRPQDRQFILSSKKLLLSDSGFYLCAWSVRGLNTEAFFGQGTRLTVV.

This rearrangement joins TRBV29-1 to TRBJ2-1; perhaps TRBD1 as D (6 bases). CDR3 size: 16 residues. Germline V CDR1 and CDR2: SQVTM, ANQGSEA. Trimming took 2 bases from V and 0 from J, leaving 14 bases between them. The chain's CDR3 is CSVEPGQKYSYNEQFF. The CDR3 coding sequence is TGCAGCGTTGAACCCGGACAGAAGTACTCCTACAATGAGCAGTTCTTC.

The rearrangement uses TRBV9 and TRBJ1-1, with TRBD1 matching over 10 bases. This CDR3 region has 15 residues. The V gene's germline CDR1 is SGDLS and CDR2 YYNGEE. Trimming took 4 bases from V and 3 from J; bases not matched to a gene: 6. The CDR3 spells CASSLLGTGDTEAFF. CDR3 nucleotide sequence: TGTGCCAGCAGCCTCTTGGGGACAGGGGACACTGAAGCTTTCTTT. Together with reference TRBV9 and TRBJ1-1, the CDR3 gives the full variable domain: DSGVTQTPKHLITATGQRVTLRCSPRSGDLSVYWYQQSLDQGLQFLIQYYNGEERAKGNILERFSAQQFPDLHSELNLSSLELGDSALYFCASSLLGTGDTEAFFGQGTRLTVV.

This rearrangement joins TRBV25-1 to TRBJ2-1, with 7 positions matching TRBD1. There are 15 residues in the CDR3. The germline gives CDR1 MGHDK, CDR2 SYGVNS. The junction had 6 bases not matched to a gene; V was cut back by 1 base and J by 6 bases. CDR3 sequence: CASSELGQRVNEQFF. The DNA for the CDR3 is TGTGCCAGCAGTGAATTGGGACAGAGGGTCAATGAGCAGTTCTTC.